This T cell receptor (beta chain) was obtained from a study of blood T cell repertoires in COVID-19. Germline V gene sequence: CDR1 MNHEY, CDR2 SVGAGI. The V and J ends lost 8 bases and 0 bases respectively, with 11 bases between them. This CDR3 is built from 14 residues. Sequencing used immunoSEQ multiplex PCR; TCRdb keeps in-frame clones, though not all of them. The sample includes over 200,000 clones, around 83% seen only once; the top ten take 5% to 6%. The source is an elderly man with acute or convalescent COVID-19. The chain is built from TRBV6-5 and TRBJ1-5, with TRBD1 as a possible D gene (6 bases). The sequenced sample consisted of peripheral blood. This chain's CDR3 is CASSGQYSNQPQHF. CDR3 nucleotides: TGTGCCAGCTCCGGACAGTATAGCAATCAGCCCCAGCATTTT.